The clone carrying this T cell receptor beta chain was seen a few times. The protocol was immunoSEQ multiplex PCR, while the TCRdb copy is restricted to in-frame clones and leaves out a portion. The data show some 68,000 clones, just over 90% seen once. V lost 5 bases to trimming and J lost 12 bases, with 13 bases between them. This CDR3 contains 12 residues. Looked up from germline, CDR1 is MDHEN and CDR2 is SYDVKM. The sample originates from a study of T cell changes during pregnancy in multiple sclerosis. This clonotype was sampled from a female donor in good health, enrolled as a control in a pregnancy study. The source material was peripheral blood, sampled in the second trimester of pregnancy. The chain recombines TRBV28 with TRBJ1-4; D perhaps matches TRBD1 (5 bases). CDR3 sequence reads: CASSPPGGELFF. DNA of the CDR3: TGTGCCAGCAGTCCTCCGGGGGGTGAACTGTTTTTT. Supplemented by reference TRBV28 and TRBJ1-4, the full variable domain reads DVKVTQSSRYLVKRTGEKVFLECVQDMDHENMFWYRQDPGLGLRLIYFSYDVKMKEKGDIPEGYSVSREKKERFSLILESASTNQTSMYLCASSPPGGELFFGSGTQLSVL.